These 22 T cell receptor beta chains originate from one sample sequenced in a study of response to subunit inactivated influenza vaccine. MiXCR, run by TCRdb on the RT-PCR reads, gives a single entry per CDR3 protein. This sample has about half a million distinct CDR3 sequences, with around 8% found just once. The sample was PBMCs from blood, taken less than 30 months after vaccination. The receptors were sampled from a man aged 50-75 years who received an inactivated influenza vaccine.

Comment on this clonotype: An end of the junction does not agree with germline; a read error may underlie this. The V and J genes are TRBV6-1 and TRBJ2-3, with 8 bases fitting TRBD2. The germline gives CDR1 MNHNS, CDR2 SASEGT. The CDR3 runs to 14 residues. CDR3: CTSSRGGPPDTQYF. As DNA, the CDR3 is TGTACCAGCAGCCGGGGGGGGCCCCCAGATACGCAGTATTTT.

This rearrangement joins TRBV11-2 to TRBJ2-4; D call uncertain. V was pared by 1 base and J by 3 bases, with 10 bases between. The CDR3 has 15 residues. Germline-derived CDR1 and CDR2 are SGHAT and FQNNGV. The CDR3 loop reads CASSLGRVGKNIQYF. CDR3 nucleotide sequence: TGTGCCAGCAGCTTAGGAAGGGTTGGCAAAAACATTCAGTACTTC.

This clonotype has only a few counts. This chain connects TRBV20-1 to TRBJ2-5; either TRBD1 or TRBD2 may fit D (6 bases each). CDR1 is DFQATT and CDR2 is SNEGSKA in the germline V gene (reference sequence). The CDR3 totals 13 residues. Trimming shortened V by 1 base and J by 4 bases, and 10 bases separated the two germline ends. The CDR3 DNA follows: TGCAGTGCTAGAGGGAGGGGGTTAGAGACCCAGTACTTC. Translated: CSARGRGLETQYF.

The chain is built from TRBV4-1 and TRBJ2-5; a possible D gene is TRBD1 (5 bases). The CDR3 spans 18 residues. CDR1 is MGHRA, CDR2 YSYEKL, per germline. The germline V and J ends were trimmed by 1 base and 4 bases, with 22 bases remaining between them. Here the CDR3 reads CASSQGGSGQAIGETQYF. The CDR3 nucleotides are TGCGCCAGCAGCCAAGGGGGCTCCGGACAAGCCATTGGAGAGACCCAGTACTTC.

This clonotype was detected only a few times. The chain combines TRBV15 with TRBJ2-5; 8 bases align to TRBD1. There are 15 residues in the CDR3. Trimming at V came to 3 bases and at J to 4 bases, leaving 7 bases not matched to a gene. Germline V gives CDR1 LNHNV, CDR2 YYDKDF (reference sequence). The CDR3 nucleotides read TGTGCCACCAGCAGGCAAAGGACAGGGTTAGAGACCCAGTACTTC. Residues: CATSRQRTGLETQYF.

This clonotype was picked up a small number of times. J is TRBJ2-5 and V is TRBV2, with a weak D call TRBD2 (5 bases). In germline, CDR1 is SNHLY, CDR2 FYNNEI. This CDR3 contains 13 residues. With 7 bases removed from V and 1 base from J, the gap between germline ends came to 10 bases. The CDR3 spells CASNSGIQETQYF. Written as DNA, the CDR3 is TGTGCCAGCAATTCCGGGATCCAAGAGACCCAGTACTTC. Full variable domain (missing parts from reference TRBV2 and TRBJ2-5): EPEVTQTPSHQVTQMGQEVILRCVPISNHLYFYWYRQILGQKVEFLVSFYNNEISEKSEIFDDQFSVERPDGSNFTLKIRSTKLEDSAMYFCASNSGIQETQYFGPGTRLLVL.

This clonotype appeared many times. The V call is TRBV24-1, the J call TRBJ2-7, with 7 positions matching TRBD1. This CDR3 is built from 13 residues. The V and J ends lost 7 bases and 5 bases, in that order; junction bases with no gene match: 7. Germline V gene data show CDR1 as KGHDR and CDR2 as SFDVKD. CDR3 in DNA: TGTGCCACCAGCAGGGACAGCCTAGACGAGCAGTACTTC. It translates to CATSRDSLDEQYF.

In its sample, this clonotype was seen a few times. This chain connects TRBV20-1 to TRBJ1-2, with 8 positions matching TRBD1. V was pared by 1 base and J by 4 bases, with 5 bases of the junction left unmatched. CDR3 length: 14 residues. The V gene's germline CDR1 is DFQATT and CDR2 SNEGSKA (reference sequence). The CDR3 loop reads CSARGRQGIYGYTF. The CDR3 DNA sequence: TGCAGTGCTAGAGGAAGACAGGGGATCTATGGCTACACCTTC.

This chain connects TRBV15 to TRBJ1-2; possible D gene TRBD1, 6 bases. CDR1 is LNHNV, CDR2 YYDKDF, per germline (reference sequence). V was cut by 5 bases and J by 11 bases, with 24 bases left in between. The CDR3 length is 15 residues. CDR3: CATSQIGGNRLGYTF. The CDR3, as DNA: TGTGCCACCAGCCAAATCGGGGGCAATCGTCTTGGTTACACCTTC.

This chain connects TRBV5-5 to TRBJ2-1; D not certain. Trimming took 3 bases from V and 1 from J, leaving 11 bases between them. Germline V gene lookup returns CDR1 SGHKS and CDR2 YYEKEE (reference sequence). There are 15 residues in the CDR3. The DNA of the CDR3 is TGTGCCAGCAGCTCCCGCCCAGCTTCCTACAATGAGCAGTTCTTC. It specifies CASSSRPASYNEQFF.

CDR3 sequence reads: CASQERGTDFYEQYF. The CDR3 DNA sequence: TGTGCCAGCCAAGAAAGGGGGACAGATTTCTACGAGCAGTACTTC. The chain employs TRBV18 and TRBJ2-7, with 7 bases lining up with TRBD1. V was pared by 8 bases and J by 3 bases, with 13 bases of the junction left unmatched. The CDR3 is 15 amino acids. Germline CDR1 KGHSH, CDR2 LQKENI.

This clonotype appeared many times. J is TRBJ2-2 and V is TRBV18, with no clear D. CDR1 is KGHSH and CDR2 is LQKENI in the germline V gene. Trimming pared 2 bases from V and 0 bases from J, leaving 10 bases between. The CDR3 covers 16 residues. The CDR3 loop is CASSPGLPSNTGELFF. Written as DNA, the CDR3 is TGTGCCAGCTCACCAGGTCTACCTTCGAACACCGGGGAGCTGTTTTTT.

This clonotype was picked up a small number of times. The rearrangement links TRBV6-1 to TRBJ2-5; the match to TRBD2 covers 9 bases. The ends lost 3 bases at V and 3 bases at J; junction bases unmatched: 2. CDR3 length equals 14 residues. The germline V gene has CDR1 MNHNS and CDR2 SASEGT. CDR3 in DNA: TGTGCCAGCAGTGAGCTAGCGGGGAAAGAGACCCAGTACTTC. It yields the protein CASSELAGKETQYF.

This clonotype was recorded at least ten times. The V call is TRBV24-1, the J call TRBJ2-2, with 8 positions matching TRBD1. Per the germline V gene, CDR1 is KGHDR and CDR2 is SFDVKD. The CDR3 is 15 amino acids. Trimming took 5 bases from V and 6 from J; bases not matched to a gene: 7. The chain's CDR3 is CATSVGQGASGELFF. As DNA, the CDR3 is TGTGCCACCAGTGTAGGGCAGGGGGCCTCCGGGGAGCTGTTTTTT.

The chain carries TRBV9 and TRBJ1-4; D possibly corresponds to TRBD1 (6 bases). The CDR3 spans 14 residues. The ends were cut back, 3 bases at V and 7 bases at J, with 13 bases in the middle. The germline gives CDR1 SGDLS, CDR2 YYNGEE. CDR3 bases: TGTGCCAGCAGCGGAGGGGGGCATGGTGAAAAACTGTTTTTT. This translates into CASSGGGHGEKLFF.

The V and J genes are TRBV24-1 and TRBJ1-2; D remains ambiguous. V was cut by 3 bases and J by 8 bases, with 12 bases left in between. Germline CDR1 KGHDR, CDR2 SFDVKD. The CDR3 contains 13 residues. CDR3 sequence reads: CATSDRQAGGYTF. The CDR3 DNA is TGTGCCACCAGTGATCGTCAAGCTGGCGGCTACACCTTC.

This clonotype was seen repeatedly, ten times or more. The rearrangement joins TRBV5-1 to TRBJ2-5, with D tentatively TRBD2 (7 bases). The ends were cut back, 0 bases at V and 4 bases at J, with 13 bases in the middle. Germline values: CDR1 SGHRS, CDR2 YFSETQ. This CDR3 contains 15 residues. CDR3: CASSLDPGGVETQYF. The DNA for the CDR3 is TGCGCCAGCAGCTTGGATCCGGGGGGCGTAGAGACCCAGTACTTC.

This sequence joins TRBV2 and TRBJ2-6; TRBD1 agrees at 8 bases. V lost 1 base, J lost 3 bases, and 2 bases stayed unmatched. The CDR3 consists of 16 residues. Germline V lookup: CDR1 SNHLY, CDR2 FYNNEI. CDR3 coding DNA: TGTGCCAGCAGTGAAGGGACAGGGCTTGGGGCCAACGTCCTGACTTTC. Encoded protein: CASSEGTGLGANVLTF.

The chain carries TRBV4-3 and TRBJ1-2, with D possibly matching TRBD1 (6 bases). Trimming left V 4 bases short and J 3 bases short, with 15 bases between. The CDR3 runs 15 residues. From germline, CDR1 is LGHNA and CDR2 YSLEER. The chain's CDR3 is CASSRQEGVDYGYTF. The CDR3 DNA is TGCGCCAGCAGCCGACAGGAGGGGGTGGACTATGGCTACACCTTC.

This clonotype occurred many times. The chain couples TRBV20-1 to TRBJ2-1, with 10 nucleotides matching TRBD2. V shed 3 bases, J shed 6 bases, and the junction held 5 bases outside the gene matches. Per germline, CDR1 DFQATT and CDR2 SNEGSKA (reference sequence). This CDR3 spans 14 amino acids. The CDR3 protein is CSASLAGVSNEQFF. The DNA of the CDR3 is TGCAGTGCTAGTCTAGCGGGAGTTTCCAATGAGCAGTTCTTC.

The V call is TRBV2, the J call TRBJ2-1; 12 bases line up with TRBD2. Trimming took 8 bases from V and 6 from J; bases not matched to a gene: 2. The length of the CDR3 is 13 residues. Germline V gives CDR1 SNHLY, CDR2 FYNNEI. CDR3 sequence (DNA): TGTGCCAGCGGACTAGCGGGACTCAATGAGCAGTTCTTC. Translating it yields CASGLAGLNEQFF.

This clonotype occurred many times. The chain combines TRBV7-8 with TRBJ2-5; D is possibly TRBD1 (6 bases). The CDR3 contains 15 residues. Germline CDR1 and CDR2: SGHVS and FQNEAQ. Trimming took 1 base from V and 1 from J, leaving 10 bases between them. CDR3 sequence: CASSLDRVFQETQYF. CDR3 DNA: TGTGCCAGCAGCTTAGACAGGGTTTTCCAAGAGACCCAGTACTTC. Supplemented by reference TRBV7-8 and TRBJ2-5, the full variable domain reads GAGVSQSPRYKVAKRGQDVALRCDPISGHVSLFWYQQALGQGPEFLTYFQNEAQLDKSGLPSDRFFAERPEGSVSTLKIQRTQQEDSAVYLCASSLDRVFQETQYFGPGTRLLVL.